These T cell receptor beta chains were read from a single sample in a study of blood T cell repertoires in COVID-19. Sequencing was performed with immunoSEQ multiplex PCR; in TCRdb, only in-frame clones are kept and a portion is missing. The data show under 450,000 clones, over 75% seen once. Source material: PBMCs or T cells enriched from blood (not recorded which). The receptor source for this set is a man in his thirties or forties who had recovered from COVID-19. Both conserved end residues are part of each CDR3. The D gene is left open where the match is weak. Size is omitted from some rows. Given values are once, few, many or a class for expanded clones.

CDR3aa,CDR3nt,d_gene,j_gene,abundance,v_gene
CASSFSDRGYTF,TGCGCCAGCAGCTTTAGTGATCGGGGCTACACCTTC,NA,TRBJ1-2,few,TRBV5-1
CASSGGEGSIWAAGELFF,TGTGCCAGCAGCGGAGGAGAAGGGAGTATTTGGGCTGCCGGGGAGCTGTTTTTT,NA,TRBJ2-2,NA,TRBV9
CASSWATATNEKLFF,TGTGCCAGCAGTTGGGCGACAGCAACTAATGAAAAACTGTTTTTT,NA,TRBJ1-4,NA,TRBV27
CASSAGTAPRGEKLFF,TGCGCCAGCAGTGCGGGGACAGCCCCAAGGGGTGAAAAACTGTTTTTT,TRBD1,TRBJ1-4,NA,TRBV10-2
CASSFGGGVETQYF,TGCGCCAGCAGCTTTGGTGGGGGGGTAGAGACCCAGTACTTC,TRBD2,TRBJ2-5,few,TRBV5-1
CASSRGGTSYKNIQYF,TGTGCCAGCAGCCGCGGGGGGACATCTTACAAAAACATTCAGTACTTC,TRBD2,TRBJ2-4,NA,TRBV3-1/TRBV3-2
CASSETSGGAETQYF,TGTGCCAGCAGTGAGACTAGCGGGGGGGCAGAGACCCAGTACTTC,TRBD2,TRBJ2-5,NA,TRBV6-1
CASFSGGKTEAFF,TGTGCCAGCTTTTCAGGGGGCAAAACTGAAGCTTTCTTT,TRBD1,TRBJ1-1,NA,TRBV6-5
CASSDSGTQYF,TGTGCCAGCAGCGACTCAGGTACGCAGTATTTT,NA,TRBJ2-3,NA,TRBV9
CASSRGAGETYEQYF,TGTGCCAGCAGCCGGGGGGCAGGGGAAACCTACGAGCAGTACTTC,NA,TRBJ2-7,NA,TRBV27
CASSQDGLAGDSYNEQFF,TGTGCCAGCAGCCAAGATGGACTAGCGGGGGATTCCTACAATGAGCAGTTCTTC,TRBD2,TRBJ2-1,NA,TRBV4-2
CASSVIGVGTDTQYF,TGTGCCAGCAGCGTAATAGGAGTAGGCACAGATACGCAGTATTTT,NA,TRBJ2-3,NA,TRBV9
CASSEKGGVLYEQYF,TGCGCCAGCAGCGAAAAGGGGGGGGTACTATACGAGCAGTACTTC,NA,TRBJ2-7,NA,TRBV4-1
CASSDTGSEKLFF,TGTGCCAGCAGTGACACAGGTAGCGAAAAACTGTTTTTT,NA,TRBJ1-4,NA,TRBV2
CASSGASVREQYF,TGTGCCAGCAGTGGGGCCTCAGTGAGGGAGCAGTACTTC,NA,TRBJ2-7,NA,TRBV12-3/TRBV12-4
CASSPREARETQYF,TGTGCCAGCAGCCCCCGGGAGGCAAGGGAGACCCAGTACTTC,TRBD2,TRBJ2-5,NA,TRBV7-9
CASSFGTGPVSQQPQHF,TGTGCCAGCAGCTTTGGGACAGGGCCAGTGAGCCAACAGCCCCAGCATTTT,TRBD1,TRBJ1-5,NA,TRBV7-9
CASPDRGRGGYSYEQYF,TGTGCCAGCCCAGACAGAGGGCGGGGGGGATACTCCTACGAGCAGTACTTC,TRBD2,TRBJ2-7,NA,TRBV18
CASAGRGGTQYF,TGTGCCAGCGCGGGGCGGGGTGGTACGCAGTATTTT,NA,TRBJ2-3,NA,TRBV2
CASSLDRISTDTQYF,TGTGCCAGCAGCTTGGACAGGATAAGCACAGATACGCAGTATTTT,TRBD1,TRBJ2-3,NA,TRBV9
CASRAPTEAFF,TGTGCCAGCAGGGCACCTACTGAAGCTTTCTTT,NA,TRBJ1-1,NA,TRBV2
CASSLDRGSEQFF,TGTGCCAGCAGCTTAGATCGGGGGAGTGAGCAGTTCTTC,NA,TRBJ2-1,NA,TRBV7-2
CASSLRLAGSTDTQYF,TGCGCCAGCAGCCTGCGACTAGCGGGGAGCACAGATACGCAGTATTTT,TRBD2,TRBJ2-3,NA,TRBV5-1
CASSQGGGRGRESYGYTF,TGTGCCAGCAGCCAAGGAGGCGGCAGGGGGCGCGAGAGCTATGGCTACACCTTC,TRBD1,TRBJ1-2,NA,TRBV4-2
CASSPQLAGGTYNEQFF,TGTGCCAGCTCACCGCAACTAGCGGGGGGGACCTACAATGAGCAGTTCTTC,TRBD2,TRBJ2-1,NA,TRBV18
CASSIMGGGLPDTQYF,TGTGCCAGCAGCATAATGGGCGGGGGACTCCCAGATACGCAGTATTTT,TRBD2,TRBJ2-3,NA,TRBV9
CASSDREGEQYF,TGCGCCAGCAGTGACAGGGAAGGCGAGCAGTACTTC,NA,TRBJ2-7,NA,TRBV10-1
CASSASGFYGYTF,TGTGCCAGCAGTGCTAGTGGGTTCTATGGCTACACCTTC,NA,TRBJ1-2,NA,TRBV12-3/TRBV12-4
CASSYFSSNTEAFF,TGTGCCAGCAGTTACTTTTCGTCGAACACTGAAGCTTTCTTT,NA,TRBJ1-1,NA,TRBV6-5
CASSSFRTGARDQPQHF,TGTGCCAGCAGTTCCTTTCGGACAGGGGCAAGAGATCAGCCCCAGCATTTT,TRBD1,TRBJ1-5,NA,TRBV6-2/TRBV6-3
CASSFQGTGANVLTF,TGCGCCAGCAGCTTTCAGGGAACTGGGGCCAACGTCCTGACTTTC,NA,TRBJ2-6,NA,TRBV5-1
CASSDEGVRNYGYTF,TGTGCCAGCAGCGACGAGGGGGTAAGGAACTATGGCTACACCTTC,NA,TRBJ1-2,NA,TRBV7-9
CAISAGGQSNEQFF,TGTGCCATCAGTGCGGGGGGGCAGTCCAATGAGCAGTTCTTC,TRBD2,TRBJ2-1,NA,TRBV10-3
CASNERNEQFF,TGTGCCAGCAACGAGAGGAATGAGCAGTTCTTC,NA,TRBJ2-1,NA,TRBV2
CASSQDLPSGGSPYEQYF,TGCGCCAGCAGCCAAGATCTCCCTAGCGGGGGTTCTCCCTACGAGCAGTACTTC,TRBD2,TRBJ2-7,NA,TRBV4-3
CAVRGTAKNIQYF,TGTGCCGTACGGGGGACAGCCAAAAACATTCAGTACTTC,NA,TRBJ2-4,NA,TRBV30
CAWSVLDLLRTDTQYF,TGTGCCTGGAGTGTACTGGACTTACTCCGTACGGATACGCAGTATTTT,NA,TRBJ2-3,NA,TRBV30
CASSLLANTEAFF,TGTGCCAGCAGCTTGCTAGCGAACACTGAAGCTTTCTTT,NA,TRBJ1-1,NA,TRBV7-9
CASSPRGRDRGPTEAFF,TGTGCCAGCAGCCCACGGGGCCGGGACAGGGGGCCCACTGAAGCTTTCTTT,TRBD1,TRBJ1-1,NA,TRBV11-2
CASSQDTGLVSYNEQFF,TGTGCCAGCAGCCAAGATACGGGACTCGTCTCCTACAATGAGCAGTTCTTC,NA,TRBJ2-1,NA,TRBV4-2
CASTSIGTIPTDTQYF,TGTGCCAGCACTAGTATTGGGACTATACCCACAGATACGCAGTATTTT,TRBD2,TRBJ2-3,NA,TRBV7-8
CASSLRLSPLHF,TGTGCCAGCAGCTTGCGCCTTTCACCCCTCCACTTT,NA,TRBJ1-6,NA,TRBV11-2
CASEGDGRRNTIYF,TGTGCCAGCGAGGGGGACGGCCGTCGAAACACCATATATTTT,NA,TRBJ1-3,once,TRBV19
CASRDRGLTPEAFF,TGCGCCAGCCGGGACAGGGGTTTAACTCCTGAAGCTTTCTTT,TRBD1,TRBJ1-1,few,TRBV10-2
CASRLDSNYGYTF,TGTGCCAGCAGATTGGACAGTAACTATGGCTACACCTTC,NA,TRBJ1-2,NA,TRBV12-3/TRBV12-4
CASSSTGEGQYF,TGTGCCAGCAGTTCGACAGGAGAGGGGCAGTATTTT,NA,TRBJ2-3,NA,TRBV6-5
CASSPEEGGPAAQHF,TGTGCCAGCAGCCCTGAGGAGGGCGGGCCGGCAGCCCAGCATTTT,NA,TRBJ1-5,NA,TRBV6-2/TRBV6-3
CSASQPGQGVHEQYF,TGCAGCGCTTCCCAACCGGGACAGGGGGTCCACGAGCAGTACTTC,TRBD1,TRBJ2-7,NA,TRBV29-1
CASSLRGLDEQYF,TGTGCCAGCAGCTTGAGGGGGCTGGACGAGCAGTACTTC,TRBD1,TRBJ2-7,NA,TRBV5-5
CASSLGLAGVSGQFF,TGTGCCAGCAGCTTAGGGCTAGCGGGGGTATCCGGACAGTTCTTC,TRBD2,TRBJ2-1,NA,TRBV7-2
CASSEEGGTVNSPLHF,TGTGCCAGCAGTGAAGAAGGGGGGACAGTAAATTCACCCCTCCACTTT,TRBD1,TRBJ1-6,NA,TRBV2
CASSVQGWTEAFF,TGTGCCAGCAGCGTACAGGGGTGGACTGAAGCTTTCTTT,TRBD1,TRBJ1-1,NA,TRBV2
CASSPQGSNYGYTF,TGTGCCAGCAGTCCACAGGGTTCTAACTATGGCTACACCTTC,NA,TRBJ1-2,NA,TRBV6-2/TRBV6-3